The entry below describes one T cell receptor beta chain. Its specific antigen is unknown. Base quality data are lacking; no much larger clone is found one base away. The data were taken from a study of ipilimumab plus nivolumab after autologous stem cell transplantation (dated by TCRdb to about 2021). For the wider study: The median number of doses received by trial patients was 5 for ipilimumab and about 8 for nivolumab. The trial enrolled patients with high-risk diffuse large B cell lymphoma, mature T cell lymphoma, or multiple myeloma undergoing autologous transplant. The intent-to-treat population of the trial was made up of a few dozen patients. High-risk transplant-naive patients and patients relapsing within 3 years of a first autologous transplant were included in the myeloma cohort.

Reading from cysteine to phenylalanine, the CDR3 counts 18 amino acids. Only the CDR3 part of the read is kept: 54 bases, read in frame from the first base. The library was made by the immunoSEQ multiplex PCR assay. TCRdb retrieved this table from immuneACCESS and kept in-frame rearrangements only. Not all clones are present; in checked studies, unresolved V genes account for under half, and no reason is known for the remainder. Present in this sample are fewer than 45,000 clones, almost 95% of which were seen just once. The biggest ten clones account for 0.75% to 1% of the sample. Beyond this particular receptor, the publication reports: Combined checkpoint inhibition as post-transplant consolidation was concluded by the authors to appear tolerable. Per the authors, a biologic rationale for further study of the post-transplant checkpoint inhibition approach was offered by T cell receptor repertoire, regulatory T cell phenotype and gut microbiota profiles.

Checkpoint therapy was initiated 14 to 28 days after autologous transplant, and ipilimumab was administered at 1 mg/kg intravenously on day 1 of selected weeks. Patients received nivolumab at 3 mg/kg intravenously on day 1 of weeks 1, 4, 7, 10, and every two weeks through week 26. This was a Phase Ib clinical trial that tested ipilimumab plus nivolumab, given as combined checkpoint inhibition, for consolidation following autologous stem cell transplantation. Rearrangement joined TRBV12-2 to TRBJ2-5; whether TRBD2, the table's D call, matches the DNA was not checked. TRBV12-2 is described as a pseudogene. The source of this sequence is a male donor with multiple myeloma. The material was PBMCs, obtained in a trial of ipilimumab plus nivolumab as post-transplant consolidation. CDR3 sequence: CASRLALAGERGQETQYF. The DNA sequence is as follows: TGTGCAAGTCGCCTTGCTTTAGCGGGAGAACGGGGCCAAGAGACCCAGTACTTC.